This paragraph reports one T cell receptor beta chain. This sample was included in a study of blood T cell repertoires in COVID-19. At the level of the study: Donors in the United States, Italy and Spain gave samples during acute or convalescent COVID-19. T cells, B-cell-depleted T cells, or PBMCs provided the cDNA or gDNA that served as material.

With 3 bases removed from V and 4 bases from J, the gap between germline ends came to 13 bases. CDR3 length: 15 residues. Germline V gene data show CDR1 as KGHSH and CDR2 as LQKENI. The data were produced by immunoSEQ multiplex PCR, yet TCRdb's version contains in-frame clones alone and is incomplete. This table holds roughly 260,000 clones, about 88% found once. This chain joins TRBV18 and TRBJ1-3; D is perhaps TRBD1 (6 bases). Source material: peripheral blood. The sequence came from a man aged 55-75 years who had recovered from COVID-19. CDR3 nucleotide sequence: TGTGCCAGCTCACCGGGGGGGCAATCAGGAAACACCATATATTTT. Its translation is CASSPGGQSGNTIYF.